The 8 T cell receptor beta chains given below trace back to one sample, sequenced in a study of PD-L1 blockade in urothelial cancer. Repertoires were generated with immunoSEQ multiplex PCR, while TCRdb's copy carries only in-frame clones and drops some. Counted here are tens of thousands of clones, approximately 90% occurring once; the ten biggest clones make up roughly 10%. The sample here was PBMCs, taken around atezolizumab (anti-PD-L1) treatment. The receptor source for this set is a man aged 55-75 years with urothelial cancer.

Concerning this clone: The junction departs from germline at one end; a sequencing error may be responsible. The chain links TRBV7-7 to TRBJ2-5; D gene uncertain. Per the germline V gene, CDR1 is SSHAT and CDR2 is FNYEAQ (reference sequence). This CDR3 comprises 13 residues. CDR3 nucleotide sequence: TGTGCTAGCAGCTTCAGGTTAGAAGAGACCCAGTACTTC. It yields the protein CASSFRLEETQYF.

The chain has TRBV7-2 and TRBJ2-1; the D gene is possibly TRBD2 (6 bases). The CDR3 consists of 13 residues. The V end lost 4 bases, the J end lost 15 bases, and 19 bases lay between the germline ends. Germline V gene data show CDR1 as SGHTA and CDR2 as FQGNSA. Written as DNA, the CDR3 is TGTGCCAGCAGCTATTCCTCAACGGGAGCTCGGTTCTTC. Translated: CASSYSSTGARFF.

The rearrangement joins TRBV29-1 to TRBJ2-7, with D unclear. CDR1 is SQVTM, CDR2 ANQGSEA, per germline. CDR3 size: 10 residues. Trimming stripped 3 bases from V and 6 bases from J, with 6 bases between. The CDR3 region is CSVESGEQYF. Here the CDR3 DNA reads TGCAGCGTTGAGTCGGGCGAGCAGTACTTC.

This clone was found once. The chain couples TRBV11-3 to TRBJ2-3; a weak D match, TRBD2 (6 bases). V dropped 5 bases and J dropped 6 bases, with 12 bases sitting between them. Looked up from germline, CDR1 is SGHNT and CDR2 is YENEEA. This CDR3 comprises 13 residues. The CDR3 sequence: CASSAREPDTQYF. In nucleotides, the CDR3 is TGTGCCAGCAGCGCCCGGGAGCCGGATACGCAGTATTTT. The full variable domain, in which reference TRBV11-3 and TRBJ2-3 provide the parts outside the CDR3, is EAGVVQSPRYKIIEKKQPVAFWCNPISGHNTLYWYLQNLGQGPELLIRYENEEAVDDSQLPKDRFSAERLKGVDSTLKIQPAELGDSAVYLCASSAREPDTQYFGPGTRLTVL.

The rearrangement links TRBV11-2 to TRBJ2-4; D unclear. Germline V gene lookup returns CDR1 SGHAT and CDR2 FQNNGV. Trimming pared 0 bases from V and 1 base from J, leaving 4 bases between. The CDR3 is 14 amino acids. As DNA, the CDR3 is TGTGCCAGCAGCTTAGATCCGGCCAAAAACATTCAGTACTTC. This sequence encodes CASSLDPAKNIQYF. Together with reference TRBV11-2 and TRBJ2-4, the CDR3 gives the full variable domain: EAGVAQSPRYKIIEKRQSVAFWCNPISGHATLYWYQQILGQGPKLLIQFQNNGVVDDSQLPKDRFSAERLKGVDSTLKIQPAKLEDSAVYLCASSLDPAKNIQYFGAGTRLSVL.

This clone was counted a single time. The chain recombines TRBV5-6 with TRBJ2-5, with unresolved D. V was cut by 5 bases and J by 1 base, with 6 bases left in between. From germline, CDR1 is SGHDT and CDR2 YYEEEE. The CDR3 contains 12 residues. CDR3 in DNA: TGTGCCAGCAGTCGGGTCCAAGAGACCCAGTACTTC. This gives the protein CASSRVQETQYF.

This chain connects TRBV5-6 to TRBJ1-2; 9 bases map to TRBD1. Trimming cost V 0 bases and J 9 bases; bases outside gene matches: 18. Germline V gives CDR1 SGHDT, CDR2 YYEEEE. The CDR3 extends over 18 amino acids. Here the CDR3 DNA reads TGTGCCAGCAGCTTGGGACGGATGGGACAGGGAGGAATCGGTAGCTACACCTTC. This translates into CASSLGRMGQGGIGSYTF.

The gene calls are TRBV2 and TRBJ2-3; perhaps TRBD2 as D (5 bases). With 10 bases removed from V and 6 bases from J, the gap between germline ends came to 17 bases. The length of the CDR3 is 13 residues. Per germline, CDR1 SNHLY and CDR2 FYNNEI. CDR3 region: CAIGEGSGDTQYF. CDR3 DNA sequence: TGTGCCATCGGGGAAGGGTCGGGGGATACGCAGTATTTT.